This entry is about one T cell receptor beta chain. In the original workflow: Reference gene primer amplification gave nucleated cell count estimates. Clones were sequenced by immunoSEQ multiplex PCR, and TCRdb holds only the in-frame ones, with some missing. V, J and clone size derive from that table, while D and trimming were established from the DNA sequence. The repertoire holds 200,000 or so clones, with around nine tenths as singletons. V lost 3 bases, J lost 4 bases, and 2 bases stayed unmatched. The germline CDR1 and CDR2 sequences are LNHDA and SQIVND (reference sequence). The CDR3 totals 14 residues. This entry comes from a study of blood T cell repertoires in COVID-19. Overall study: T cells, B-cell-depleted T cells, or PBMCs provided the cDNA or gDNA that served as material.

The J gene is TRBJ2-2, the V gene TRBV19, with 7 positions matching TRBD2. The sequencing input was peripheral blood. This receptor was identified in a man aged 60 to 69 who had recovered from COVID-19. CDR3 loop: CASSIGGSTGELFF. DNA of the CDR3: TGTGCCAGTAGTATTGGCGGGAGCACCGGGGAGCTGTTTTTT.